This T cell receptor (beta chain) was observed in a study of cytomegalovirus exposure and HLA in healthy donors. The CDR3 totals 12 residues. From germline, CDR1 is SGHRS and CDR2 YFSETQ. Clones were sequenced by immunoSEQ multiplex PCR, and TCRdb holds only the in-frame ones, with some missing. The table shows 130,000 to 150,000 clones, with 80% to 90% occurring only once. Study findings and constraints: The classifier reportedly diagnosed cytomegalovirus status with high sensitivity and specificity. There were around 160 TCR beta chains listed as cytomegalovirus-associated.

This clone was seen a handful of times. Its antigen is still unknown. At one end the junction does not follow the germline gene, possibly because of a read error. The chain uses TRBV5-1 and TRBJ2-7; TRBD1 aligns across 9 bases. The TCR sequence derives from a woman aged 18-29 years in good health and CMV-seropositive. The sequencing sample was made of PBMCs. The CDR3 region is CASSVTGTGLDF. CDR3 nucleotides: TGCGCCAGCAGCGTGACCGGGACAGGGCTAGACTTC.